The 21 T cell receptor beta chains reported below all come from one sample, sequenced in a study of shared clonotypes between healthy human individuals. Assay used: immunoSEQ multiplex PCR; TCRdb lists only in-frame clones, some missing. The sample records roughly 510,000 clones, about 80% being singletons. Sequenced: PBMCs. The receptors shown here come from a woman aged 40 to 49 in good health. Some clones in this sample may be carry-over from other donors' samples.

The chain uses TRBV5-1 and TRBJ2-2, with 10 bases lining up with TRBD2. CDR1 and CDR2 from the germline V gene are SGHRS and YFSETQ. The CDR3 consists of 21 residues. The J segment lost 8 bases and the V segment lost 4 bases, leaving 26 bases of the junction unmatched. CDR3 in amino acids: CASSPRAKELAGRGRAGELFF. The CDR3 bases are TGCGCCAGCAGCCCCCGGGCAAAGGAACTAGCGGGAAGAGGACGGGCGGGGGAGCTGTTTTTT.

The rearrangement joins TRBV5-4 to TRBJ1-1; D is perhaps TRBD1 (5 bases). This CDR3 has 14 amino acids. V was pared by 1 base and J by 11 bases, with 18 bases between. CDR1 and CDR2 (germline): SGHNT, YYREEE (reference sequence). CDR3 region: CASSLSGGQDLAFF. DNA for the CDR3: TGTGCCAGCAGCTTGAGTGGGGGTCAGGACTTGGCTTTCTTT.

The V call is TRBV16, the J call TRBJ2-7, with 9 positions matching TRBD1. The CDR3 has 16 amino acids. V lost 4 bases and J lost 2; bases outside the gene matches: 9. CDR1 is KGHSY, CDR2 FQNENV, per germline. CDR3 sequence (DNA): TGTGCCAGCAGCCCTATCCCGGGACAGGGCGCCTACGAGCAGTACTTC. This sequence encodes CASSPIPGQGAYEQYF.

V usage is TRBV7-9 and J usage is TRBJ1-4, with TRBD1 matching 9 bases. Germline CDR1 and CDR2: SEHNR and FQNEAQ (reference sequence). With 5 bases clipped from V and 4 bases from J, the junction kept 14 bases outside the gene matches. This CDR3 spans 18 amino acids. The CDR3: CASSIPGQGCPVNEKLFF. Written as DNA, the CDR3 is TGTGCCAGCAGCATCCCGGGACAGGGTTGCCCCGTTAATGAAAAACTGTTTTTT.

This rearrangement joins TRBV18 to TRBJ2-3; 8 bases align to TRBD1. This CDR3 is 15 amino acids long. The germline V gene encodes CDR1 KGHSH and CDR2 LQKENI. Unmatched junction bases numbered 5, after V lost 4 bases and J lost 2 bases. This CDR3 reads CASSRTQGATDTQYF. The CDR3 coding sequence is TGTGCCAGCTCACGGACCCAGGGGGCCACAGATACGCAGTATTTT.

This clone has more than one count but fewer than ten. The chain has TRBV11-3 and TRBJ2-1; maybe TRBD2 (5 bases). The CDR3 contains 15 residues. V lost 4 bases and J 2 bases, leaving 12 bases between the germline ends. Germline CDR1 SGHNT, CDR2 YENEEA. CDR3 sequence: CASSSFERPYNEQFF. CDR3 DNA: TGTGCCAGCAGCTCATTCGAGCGGCCCTACAATGAGCAGTTCTTC.

This clone was seen only once. V usage is TRBV28 and J usage is TRBJ2-7; 7 nucleotides align to TRBD1. V shed 3 bases and J 5 bases; nucleotides not matched to a gene: 7. This CDR3 spans 14 amino acids. Germline V gives CDR1 MDHEN, CDR2 SYDVKM. CDR3: CASSFPQGGDEQYF. CDR3 DNA sequence: TGTGCCAGCAGTTTTCCCCAAGGGGGCGACGAGCAGTACTTC.

Note on this clone: This CDR3 is missing its conserved last phenylalanine or tryptophan, likely due to a read error. Because the CDR3's place on the DNA is in doubt, the DNA is left out and the CDR3 is given as listed by TCRdb. The CDR3 reads CASRPQGER. The chain carries TRBV6-5 and TRBJ1-1; TRBD1 reflects the table's D call only, with no check against the DNA. The germline V gene encodes CDR1 MNHEY and CDR2 SVGAGI. The CDR3 length equals 9 residues, ends included.

For this clone: Other nucleotide sequences from this sample produce the same CDR3. The chain recombines TRBV7-8 with TRBJ1-5, with D uncertain. The V end was cut by 1 base, the J end by 1 base, with 2 bases between. In germline, CDR1 is SGHVS, CDR2 FQNEAQ. The CDR3 is made up of 13 amino acids. This chain's CDR3 is CASSLVSNQPQHF. CDR3 coding DNA: TGTGCCAGCAGCTTAGTCAGCAATCAGCCCCAGCATTTT.

The J gene is TRBJ2-7, the V gene TRBV5-1, with 10 bases fitting TRBD2. This CDR3 has 14 amino acids. Per germline, CDR1 SGHRS and CDR2 YFSETQ. V was clipped by 1 base and J by 2 bases; unmatched bases: 0. In DNA form, the CDR3 reads TGCGCCAGCAGCTTGACTAGCGGGACCTACGAGCAGTACTTC. As protein: CASSLTSGTYEQYF.

The genes are TRBV10-3 and TRBJ2-1, with no clear D. V lost 0 bases to trimming and J lost 6 bases, with 18 bases between them. Germline loops: CDR1 ENHRY, CDR2 SYGVKD. CDR3 length: 17 residues. CDR3 sequence reads: CAISESLALQLSNEQFF. CDR3 in DNA: TGTGCCATCAGTGAGTCTTTAGCACTTCAGCTATCCAATGAGCAGTTCTTC.

The chain employs TRBV19 and TRBJ2-7; 10 bases are a match to TRBD1. This CDR3 comprises 17 residues. J gave up 0 bases and V 5 bases, and 10 bases lay outside the gene matches. Germline-derived CDR1 and CDR2 are LNHDA and SQIVND (reference sequence). Here the CDR3 reads CASSRDLRTGGSYEQYF. The CDR3 DNA follows: TGTGCCAGTAGTCGAGACCTCCGGACAGGGGGCTCCTACGAGCAGTACTTC.

V and J are TRBV30 and TRBJ1-4; D is perhaps TRBD1 (5 bases). This CDR3 region has 16 residues. Looked up from germline, CDR1 is GTSNPN and CDR2 is SVGIG (reference sequence). V was clipped by 2 bases and J by 2 bases, with 15 bases between them. CDR3 DNA sequence: TGTGCCTGGAGTCCAGGGTTCGTGGCCACTAATGAAAAACTGTTTTTT. Translation: CAWSPGFVATNEKLFF.

The rearrangement uses TRBV5-3 and TRBJ2-4; D perhaps matches TRBD2 (6 bases). TRBV5-3 is an ORF, and what it does is uncertain. V dropped 4 bases and J dropped 5 bases, with 22 bases sitting between them. The CDR3 has 17 amino acids. As DNA, the CDR3 is TGTGCCAGAAGCCCGACTAGGACCGCTTCCGCTGAAAACATTCAGTACTTC. It yields the protein CARSPTRTASAENIQYF.

This clone was seen once. J is TRBJ2-7 and V is TRBV13, with D unclear. The V gene lost 5 bases and the J gene lost 3 bases, with 11 bases spanning the gap. From germline, CDR1 is PRHDT and CDR2 FYEKMQ (reference sequence). This CDR3 is 13 amino acids long. CDR3 in DNA: TGTGCCAGCAGCATAAGCCCTCGCTACGAGCAGTACTTC. Its translation: CASSISPRYEQYF.

With respect to this clone: At the DNA level, this CDR3 is encoded by other sequences in the same sample as well. This sequence joins TRBV7-3 and TRBJ2-1; 10 bases are shared with TRBD2. V shed 4 bases, J shed 10 bases, and the junction held 4 bases outside the gene matches. Germline-derived CDR1 and CDR2 are SGHTA and FQGTGA. There are 13 residues in the CDR3. The CDR3 region has the DNA TGTGCCAGCAGCTCGGGACTAGCGAACGAGCAGTTCTTC. Residues: CASSSGLANEQFF.

The chain combines TRBV27 with TRBJ1-6; D call uncertain. V was trimmed by 4 bases and J by 11 bases, leaving 27 bases between them. The CDR3 is 18 residues long. CDR1 and CDR2 from the germline V gene are MNHEY and SMNVEV (reference sequence). CDR3 sequence reads: CASSSRFDRGGNVTPLHF. The DNA of the CDR3 is TGTGCCAGCAGTTCCCGTTTCGACCGGGGAGGTAACGTGACACCCCTCCACTTT.

The chain has TRBV11-2 and TRBJ1-3; D is unclear. Trimming shortened V by 5 bases and J by 8 bases, and 13 bases separated the two germline ends. The CDR3 contains 13 residues. The germline CDR1 and CDR2 sequences are SGHAT and FQNNGV. The CDR3 nucleotides are TGTGCCAGCAGCCCCCGCGGGGTAGACACCATATATTTT. Translation gives CASSPRGVDTIYF.

J is TRBJ1-1 and V is TRBV7-2; 8 bases are a match to TRBD1. Looked up from germline, CDR1 is SGHTA and CDR2 is FQGNSA. The ends lost 0 bases at V and 10 bases at J; junction bases unmatched: 13. This CDR3 is built from 16 residues. CDR3 amino acids: CASSLALQGAGIGAFF. CDR3 bases: TGTGCCAGCAGCTTAGCTCTGCAGGGGGCGGGGATCGGAGCTTTCTTT.

This rearrangement joins TRBV6-6 to TRBJ2-1; TRBD1 aligns across 10 bases. Germline CDR1 and CDR2: MNHNY and SVGAGI (reference sequence). CDR3 length: 16 amino acids. Losses at the gene ends were 0 bases for V and 2 bases for J; bases not matched to a gene: 1. CDR3 sequence reads: CASSYSTGGPYNEQFF. Here the CDR3 DNA reads TGTGCCAGCAGTTACTCGACAGGGGGCCCCTACAATGAGCAGTTCTTC.

This chain joins TRBV29-1 and TRBJ2-1, with D perhaps TRBD2 (8 bases). Trimming removed 4 bases at V and 9 bases at J, with 25 bases between. CDR1 and CDR2 (germline): SQVTM, ANQGSEA. There are 16 residues in the CDR3. DNA for the CDR3: TGCAGCGTTGCACCCAGGGGGGGACTAGGTCGGGCTGAGCAGTTCTTC. Residues: CSVAPRGGLGRAEQFF.